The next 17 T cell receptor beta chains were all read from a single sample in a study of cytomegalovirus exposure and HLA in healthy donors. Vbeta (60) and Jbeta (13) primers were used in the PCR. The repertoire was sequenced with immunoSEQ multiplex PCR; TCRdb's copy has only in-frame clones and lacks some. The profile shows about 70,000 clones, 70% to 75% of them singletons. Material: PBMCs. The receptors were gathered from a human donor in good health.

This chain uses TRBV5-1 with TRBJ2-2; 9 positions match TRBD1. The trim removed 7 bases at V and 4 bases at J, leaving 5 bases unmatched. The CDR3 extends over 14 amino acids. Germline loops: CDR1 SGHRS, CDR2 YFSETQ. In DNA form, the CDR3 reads TGCGCCAGCGGGGGACAGGGTCTCACCGGGGAGCTGTTTTTT. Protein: CASGGQGLTGELFF.

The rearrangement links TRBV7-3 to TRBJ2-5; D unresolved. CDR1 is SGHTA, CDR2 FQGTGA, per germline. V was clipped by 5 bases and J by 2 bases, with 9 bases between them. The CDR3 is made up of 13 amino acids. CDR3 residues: CASSPQVQETQYF. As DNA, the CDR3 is TGTGCCAGCAGCCCGCAGGTTCAAGAGACCCAGTACTTC. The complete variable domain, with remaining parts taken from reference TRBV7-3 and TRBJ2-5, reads GAGVSQTPSNKVTEKGKYVELRCDPISGHTALYWYRQSLGQGPEFLIYFQGTGAADDSGLPNDRFFAVRPEGSVSTLKIQRTERGDSAVYLCASSPQVQETQYFGPGTRLLVL.

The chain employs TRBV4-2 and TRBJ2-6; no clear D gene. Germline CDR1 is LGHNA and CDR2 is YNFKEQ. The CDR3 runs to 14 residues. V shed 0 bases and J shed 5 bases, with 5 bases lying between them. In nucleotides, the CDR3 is TGTGCCAGCAGCCAAGAGAGGTGGGCCAACGTCCTGACTTTC. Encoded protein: CASSQERWANVLTF.

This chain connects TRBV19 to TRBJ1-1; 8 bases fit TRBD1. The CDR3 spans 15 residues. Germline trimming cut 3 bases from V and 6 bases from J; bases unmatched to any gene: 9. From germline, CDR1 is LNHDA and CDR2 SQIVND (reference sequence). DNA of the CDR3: TGTGCCAGTAGTATCTTGGCGACAGGGGTGTCTGAAGCTTTCTTT. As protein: CASSILATGVSEAFF.

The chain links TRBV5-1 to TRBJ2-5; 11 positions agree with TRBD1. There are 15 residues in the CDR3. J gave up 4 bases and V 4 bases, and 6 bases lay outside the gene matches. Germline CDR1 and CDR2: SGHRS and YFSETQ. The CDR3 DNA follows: TGCGCCAGCAGCCCGGTGGACAGGGGGCGAGAGACCCAGTACTTC. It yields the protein CASSPVDRGRETQYF.

CDR3 sequence reads: CASSFQSDTEAFF. DNA for the CDR3: TGTGCCAGCAGTTTCCAATCGGACACTGAAGCTTTCTTT. The chain links TRBV6-4 to TRBJ1-1; D call uncertain. Trimming took off 5 bases at V and 3 bases at J, with 10 bases between the two ends. Per the germline V gene, CDR1 is MRHNA and CDR2 is SNTAGT. The CDR3 sequence is 13 residues long.

As DNA, the CDR3 is TGTGCCAGCATATCCGGAGGGGTGAGTCAGCCCCAGCATTTT. Encoded protein: CASISGGVSQPQHF. The chain has TRBV6-1 and TRBJ1-5; D may be TRBD1 (5 bases). V was clipped by 7 bases and J by 6 bases, with 16 bases between them. There are 14 residues in the CDR3. Germline CDR1 MNHNS, CDR2 SASEGT.

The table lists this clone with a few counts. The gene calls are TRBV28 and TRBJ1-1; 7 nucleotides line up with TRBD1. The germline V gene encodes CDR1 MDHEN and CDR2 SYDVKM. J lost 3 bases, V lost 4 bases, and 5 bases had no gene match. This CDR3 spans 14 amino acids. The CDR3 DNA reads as TGTGCCAGCAGTTCGGTTCAGGGGGACACTGAAGCTTTCTTT. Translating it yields CASSSVQGDTEAFF.

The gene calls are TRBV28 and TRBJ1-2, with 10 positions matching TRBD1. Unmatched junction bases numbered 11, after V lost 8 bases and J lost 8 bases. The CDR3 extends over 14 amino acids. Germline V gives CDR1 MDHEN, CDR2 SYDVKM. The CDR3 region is CASGRDRGSEGYTF. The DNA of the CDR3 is TGTGCCAGCGGCCGGGACAGGGGTTCTGAAGGCTACACCTTC.

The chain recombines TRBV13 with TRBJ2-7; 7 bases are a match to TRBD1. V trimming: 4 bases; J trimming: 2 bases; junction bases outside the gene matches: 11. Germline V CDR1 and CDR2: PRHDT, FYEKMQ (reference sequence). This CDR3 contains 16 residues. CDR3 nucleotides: TGTGCCAGCAGCTCCTTAGACAGGGCCTCTCCCTACGAGCAGTACTTC. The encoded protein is CASSSLDRASPYEQYF.

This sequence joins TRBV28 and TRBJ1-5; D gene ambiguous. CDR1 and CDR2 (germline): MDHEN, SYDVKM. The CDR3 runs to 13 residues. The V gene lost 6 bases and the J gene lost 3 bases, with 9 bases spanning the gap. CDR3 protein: CASRGGINQPQHF. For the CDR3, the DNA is TGTGCCAGCAGAGGCGGAATCAATCAGCCCCAGCATTTT.

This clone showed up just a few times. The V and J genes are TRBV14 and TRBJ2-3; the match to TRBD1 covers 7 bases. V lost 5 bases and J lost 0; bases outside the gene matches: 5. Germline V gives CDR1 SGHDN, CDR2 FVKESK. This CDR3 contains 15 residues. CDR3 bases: TGTGCCAGCAGCACAGGGGTTTACAGCACAGATACGCAGTATTTT. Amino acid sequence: CASSTGVYSTDTQYF.

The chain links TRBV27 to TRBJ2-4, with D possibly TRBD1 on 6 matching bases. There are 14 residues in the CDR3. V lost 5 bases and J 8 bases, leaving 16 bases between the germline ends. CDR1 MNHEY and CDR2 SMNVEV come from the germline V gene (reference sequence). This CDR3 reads CASSPQGSLDIQYF. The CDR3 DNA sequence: TGTGCCAGCAGTCCTCAGGGGTCCCTAGACATTCAGTACTTC.

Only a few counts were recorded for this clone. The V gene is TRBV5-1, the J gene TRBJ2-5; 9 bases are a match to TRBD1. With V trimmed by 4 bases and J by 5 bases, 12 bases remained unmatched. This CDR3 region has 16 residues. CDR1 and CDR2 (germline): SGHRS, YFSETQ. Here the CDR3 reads CASSPTGTGMSETQYF. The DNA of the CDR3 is TGCGCCAGCAGCCCCACCGGGACAGGGATGAGCGAGACCCAGTACTTC.

CDR3 loop: CASSLSGVETQYF. The DNA for the CDR3 is TGTGCCAGCAGCCTGTCGGGAGTCGAGACCCAGTACTTC. The V call is TRBV7-9, the J call TRBJ2-5; weak D call: TRBD2 (6 bases). The germline V and J ends were trimmed by 5 bases and 5 bases, with 12 bases remaining between them. Per the germline V gene, CDR1 is SEHNR and CDR2 is FQNEAQ (reference sequence). The CDR3 consists of 13 residues. The full variable domain, in which reference TRBV7-9 and TRBJ2-5 provide the parts outside the CDR3, is DTGVSQNPRHKITKRGQNVTFRCDPISEHNRLYWYRQTLGQGPEFLTYFQNEAQLEKSRLLSDRFSAERPKGSFSTLEIQRTEQGDSAMYLCASSLSGVETQYFGPGTRLLVL.

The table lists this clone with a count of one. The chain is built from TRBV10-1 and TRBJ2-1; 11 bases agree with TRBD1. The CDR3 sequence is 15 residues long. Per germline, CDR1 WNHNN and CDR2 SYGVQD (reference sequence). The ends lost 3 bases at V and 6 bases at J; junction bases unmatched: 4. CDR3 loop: CASSDPGQGGNEQFF. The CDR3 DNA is TGCGCCAGCAGTGACCCGGGACAGGGGGGCAATGAGCAGTTCTTC.

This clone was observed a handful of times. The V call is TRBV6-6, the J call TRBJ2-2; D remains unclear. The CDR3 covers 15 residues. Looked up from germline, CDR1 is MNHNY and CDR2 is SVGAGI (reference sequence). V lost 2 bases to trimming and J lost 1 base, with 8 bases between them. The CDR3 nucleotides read TGTGCCAGCAGTTACGGCCCCGAGAACACCGGGGAGCTGTTTTTT. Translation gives CASSYGPENTGELFF.